This entry is about one T cell receptor (beta chain). No antigen is known for it. There are no base qualities to consult, and no much larger clone falls within one base. Using the deep immunoSEQ assay, multiplex PCR amplified TCR CDR3 regions from genomic DNA. Genomic DNA extracted from each cell subset was distributed evenly over all wells of several immunoSEQ 96-well plates, and each plate served as one replicate. For sorted subsets, 150 to 250 ng genomic DNA, equal to 30,000 to 35,000 T cell genomes, was loaded into each replicate PCR. The purified libraries were quantified using a Qubit 3.0 fluorometer, sized with a Bioanalyzer 2100, and then quantified again using the KAPA Library Quantification kit. Every immunoSEQ 96-well plate was sequenced on a separate single-read 150-cycle Illumina NextSeq 550 flow cell. Per the original workflow: Because the immunoSEQ output included only junctional sequences and no quality scores, the filtering could not be the same as the filtering used for full-length reads. To assign V/J genes and CDR3, sequences were annotated against IMGT germline references using PyIR, a Python wrapper for IgBLAST v1.9. Reads were removed for weak V/J assignments (E-value above 1e-6), missing CDR3, stop codons, out-of-frame junctions, or ambiguous translated residues. V3J clonotypes were defined as sequences sharing an identical inferred V gene, J gene, and CDR3 amino acid sequence. Percentage overlap between repertoires was calculated by dividing the number of shared unique clonotypes by the size of the smaller repertoire. Repertoire richness was assessed with RTK rarefaction, the Chao1 estimator, and Recon v2.1 estimates of unobserved clonotypes. OLGA was used to compute generation probabilities for all TCRbeta clonotypes that the gDNA method yielded from a handful of donors. The clones in this table, taken by TCRdb from immuneACCESS, are in-frame only. Not every clone is retained; where verified, under half of the shortfall comes from an unresolved V gene, and the cause of the rest is unknown. The V and J calls and clone size come from that table; D and trimming were worked out from the DNA. The sample yields about 2.1 million clones; 85% to 95% were counted once. The ten largest account for 1.5% to 2% of the sample.

This sample was taken from a study of shared clonotypes between healthy human individuals (dated by TCRdb to 2020 to 2022). Regarding the research as a whole: A couple of women and a few men aged 18 to 49 years were included in the cohort. Leukapheresis yielded between about 0.85 and 10 billion PBMCs per donor. To increase sequencing depth and limit assay-specific biases, different laboratories used diverse techniques to prepare libraries and sequence TCR repertoires. The study deeply sequenced blood TCR repertoires of about 5 healthy adults to estimate repertoire size and the extent of clonotype sharing between individuals. For each donor, three plates each were used for CD4 naive and CD4 memory, two plates were used for CD8 naive, and one plate was used for CD8 memory. The full study reports these points: Compared with non-shared clonotypes, the clonotypes found in all four sorted-subset donors had higher generation probabilities. Naive subsets generally had larger estimated clonotype richness than memory subsets did. Because the study included only a small number of donors, the genetic and exposure-history diversity represented was limited. Even with the large sequencing depth, rarefaction of the sorted-subset datasets indicated that sequencing was incomplete. Only blood was sampled, and tissue TCR repertoires likely differ from those in blood. Across four donors, approximately 4.9% of naive CD4, 3% to 4% of naive CD8, about 2.3% of memory CD4, and over 0.35% of memory CD8 clonotypes were shared. Pairwise subsampling led to the expectation that sequencing depth would affect the degree of clonotype sharing among donors.

The germline V gene sets CDR1 to SGHTA and CDR2 to FQGNSA. Germline trimming amounts to 2 bases on V and 4 bases on J, with 9 as the count of junction bases outside the gene matches. The CDR3 covers 16 residues, taking in both the cysteine and the phenylalanine. Kept here is only the CDR3 DNA, which spans 48 bases and is read in frame from base 1. For the CD8 naive samples, CD45RO-negative cells were positively selected for CCR7, yielding a CD45RA+CCR7+ population from which TemRA cells were excluded. Donors were healthy HIV-negative adults with no recently reported acute infections or vaccinations. All donors were Caucasian adults living in Nashville, Tennessee, USA. After blood collection by leukapheresis, PBMCs were isolated using Ficoll-Histopaque density gradient centrifugation and then cryopreserved in the vapor phase of liquid nitrogen. Purity and quantity of every magnetically sorted T cell population were checked by analytical flow cytometry. From each sorted fraction, genomic DNA was isolated and quantified by UV absorbance on a Nanodrop 2000c.

The TCR comes from a man aged 18-30 years in good health. Some clones in this sample may be carry-over from other donors' samples. The material sequenced was naive CD8+ T cells from PBMCs. Per the publication, the cell subset or site label means: CD45RA+CCR7+. Recombination joined TRBV7-2 with TRBJ2-7; 9 junctional bases match TRBD2. The CDR3 region: CASSLLAGDRDYEQYF. The DNA sequence is as follows: TGTGCCAGCAGCTTATTAGCGGGAGATAGGGATTACGAGCAGTACTTC.